These 9 T cell receptor beta chains share one sample of origin, sequenced in a study of cytomegalovirus exposure and HLA in healthy donors. In the PCR, 60 Vbeta and 13 Jbeta primers were used. Assay used: immunoSEQ multiplex PCR; TCRdb lists only in-frame clones, some missing. The table includes 150,000 to 200,000 clones, about 65% detected once. The sequenced sample was PBMCs. These receptors came from a woman between 18 and 30 years old in good health and CMV-seropositive.

This chain connects TRBV13 to TRBJ1-3; 8 nucleotides match TRBD1. The CDR3 is made up of 16 amino acids. The ends lost 3 bases at V and 6 bases at J; junction bases unmatched: 10. The germline gives CDR1 PRHDT, CDR2 FYEKMQ (reference sequence). The CDR3 region has the DNA TGTGCCAGCAGCTTGCGGACCGGGACAGGAGAAAACACCATATATTTT. As protein: CASSLRTGTGENTIYF.

The J gene is TRBJ1-1, the V gene TRBV2; the D is unclear. The germline V gene has CDR1 SNHLY and CDR2 FYNNEI. This CDR3 has 13 residues. The ends were cut back, 7 bases at V and 4 bases at J, with 13 bases in the middle. In nucleotides, the CDR3 is TGTGCCAGCATAGTTTCGGGGAGCACTGAAGCTTTCTTT. Translated: CASIVSGSTEAFF.

This chain connects TRBV27 to TRBJ1-2; maybe TRBD1 (6 bases). The CDR3 consists of 14 residues. The germline V and J ends were trimmed by 4 bases and 0 bases, with 9 bases remaining between them. Germline CDR1 MNHEY, CDR2 SMNVEV (reference sequence). This chain's CDR3 is CASSWTVANYGYTF. The CDR3 DNA is TGTGCCAGCAGTTGGACAGTAGCTAACTATGGCTACACCTTC.

The genes are TRBV5-1 and TRBJ1-1; the D gene is possibly TRBD1 (6 bases). In germline, CDR1 is SGHRS, CDR2 YFSETQ. The CDR3 length is 15 residues. V was trimmed by 1 base and J by 1 base, leaving 11 bases between them. CDR3 in DNA: TGCGCCAGCAGCTTGTACCCGGACAGGAACACTGAAGCTTTCTTT. It translates to CASSLYPDRNTEAFF.

The chain is built from TRBV6-6 and TRBJ2-2; 8 nucleotides align to TRBD2. The germline V gene has CDR1 MNHNY and CDR2 SVGAGI (reference sequence). J gave up 5 bases and V 6 bases, and 5 bases lay outside the gene matches. The CDR3 is 14 amino acids. CDR3 nucleotides: TGTGCCAGCAGGGGGGGACTAGATACCGGGGAGCTGTTTTTT. Translated: CASRGGLDTGELFF.

The V call is TRBV6-1, the J call TRBJ2-7; 10 bases align to TRBD2. Germline V gene lookup returns CDR1 MNHNS and CDR2 SASEGT. This CDR3 has 16 amino acids. With 3 bases clipped from V and 3 bases from J, the junction kept 8 bases outside the gene matches. The CDR3 DNA reads TGTGCCAGCAGTGAGCAGTATGGACTAGCGGTCTACGAGCAGTACTTC. Translation: CASSEQYGLAVYEQYF.

CDR3 sequence reads: CATSRDYSGTQDTQYF. DNA for the CDR3: TGTGCCACCAGCAGAGACTATAGCGGGACTCAGGATACGCAGTATTTT. The genes are TRBV15 and TRBJ2-3, with 8 bases aligning to TRBD2. The germline gives CDR1 LNHNV, CDR2 YYDKDF (reference sequence). The CDR3 extends over 16 amino acids. The junction had 8 bases not matched to a gene; V was cut back by 0 bases and J by 6 bases.

This sequence joins TRBV5-1 and TRBJ1-2; D is uncertain. Germline V gene data show CDR1 as SGHRS and CDR2 as YFSETQ. The V end was cut by 0 bases, the J end by 3 bases, with 6 bases between. The CDR3 consists of 13 residues. The CDR3 here is CASSLVGDYGYTF. CDR3 bases: TGCGCCAGCAGCTTGGTCGGTGACTATGGCTACACCTTC.

This clone appeared a few times. The chain joins TRBV6-1 to TRBJ2-7, with 8 bases identical to TRBD1. The ends lost 7 bases at V and 4 bases at J; junction bases unmatched: 6. The CDR3 extends over 13 amino acids. The V gene's germline CDR1 is MNHNS and CDR2 SASEGT. CDR3 bases: TGTGCCAGCACCGGACAGGGCGGTTACGAGCAGTACTTC. This sequence encodes CASTGQGGYEQYF.